This T cell receptor (beta chain) is drawn from a study of glioma-infiltrating T cells. Findings and caveats of the study: Only very few CDR3 sequences appeared in both tissue and blood. Tissue-blood divergence was below expectation in non-neoplastic patients, above in gliomas.

CDR3 length: 14 amino acids. Germline trimming cut 8 bases from V and 4 bases from J; bases unmatched to any gene: 6. The germline CDR1 and CDR2 sequences are MDHEN and SYDVKM. This clonotype showed up many times. Its matching antigen is unknown. Amplification of TCR alpha and beta CDR3 regions from RNA used iRepertoire nested multiplex PCR. One-step reverse transcription and amplification started from about 100-400 ng of tissue mRNA or PBMC total RNA. TCRdb fed the multiplex PCR reads into MiXCR, producing one record per CDR3 protein. The sample includes 90,000 to 110,000 distinct CDR3 sequences, around 25% of them seen just once.

The clonotype was recovered from a human donor with low-grade glioma or glioblastoma, undergoing nonglioma brain surgery, or in good health (not recorded which). This chain links TRBV28 with TRBJ2-1, with 9 bases lining up with TRBD2. Sequencing was carried out using glioma tissue, nonneoplastic brain tissue, or PBMCs (not recorded which). The CDR3 protein is CASGPLAGYNEQFF. The CDR3 DNA reads TGTGCCAGCGGGCCTCTAGCGGGGTACAATGAGCAGTTCTTC.